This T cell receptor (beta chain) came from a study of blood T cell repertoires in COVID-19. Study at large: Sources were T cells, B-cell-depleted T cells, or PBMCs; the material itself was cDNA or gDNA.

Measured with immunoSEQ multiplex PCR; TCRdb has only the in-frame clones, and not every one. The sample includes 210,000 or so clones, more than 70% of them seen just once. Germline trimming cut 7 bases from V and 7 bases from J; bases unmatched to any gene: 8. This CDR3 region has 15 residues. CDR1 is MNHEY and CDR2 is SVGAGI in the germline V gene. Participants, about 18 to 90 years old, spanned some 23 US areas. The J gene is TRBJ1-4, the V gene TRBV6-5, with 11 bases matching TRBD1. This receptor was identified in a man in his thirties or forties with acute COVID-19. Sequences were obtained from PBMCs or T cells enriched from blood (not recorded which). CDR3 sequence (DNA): TGTGCCAGCACCACAAGGGGGACAGGGGGTGAAAAACTGTTTTTT. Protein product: CASTTRGTGGEKLFF.